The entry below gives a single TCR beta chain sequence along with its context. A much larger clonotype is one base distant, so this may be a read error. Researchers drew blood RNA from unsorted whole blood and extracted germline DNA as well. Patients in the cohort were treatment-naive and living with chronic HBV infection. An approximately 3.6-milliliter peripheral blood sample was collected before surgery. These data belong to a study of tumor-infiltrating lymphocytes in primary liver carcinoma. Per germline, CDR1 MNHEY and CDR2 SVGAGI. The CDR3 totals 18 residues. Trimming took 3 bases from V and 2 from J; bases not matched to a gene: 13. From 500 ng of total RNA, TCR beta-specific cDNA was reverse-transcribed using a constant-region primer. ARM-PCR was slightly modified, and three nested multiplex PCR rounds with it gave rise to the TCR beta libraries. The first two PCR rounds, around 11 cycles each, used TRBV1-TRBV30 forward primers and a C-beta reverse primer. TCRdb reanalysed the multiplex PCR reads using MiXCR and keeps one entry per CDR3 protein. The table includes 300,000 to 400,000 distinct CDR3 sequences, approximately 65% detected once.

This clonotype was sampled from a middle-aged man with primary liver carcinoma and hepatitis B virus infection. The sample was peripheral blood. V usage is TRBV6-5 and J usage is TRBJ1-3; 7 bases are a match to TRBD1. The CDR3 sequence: CASSYTTRSRGTGNTIYF. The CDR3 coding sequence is TGTGCCAGCAGTTATACCACGAGAAGCAGGGGGACTGGAAACACCATATATTTT.